This is a list of T cell receptor beta chains from one sample in a study of vaccination effects on CD4 cells after COVID-19. Here immunoSEQ multiplex PCR was the method, and the copy in TCRdb shows in-frame clones only, minus some. The profile shows tens of thousands of clones, around 77% of them singletons. The antigens of these receptors remain unknown. This sample comprised CD4+ T cells from PBMCs cultured with HCoV-NL63 spike peptides, obtained before COVID-19 vaccination. These TCRs come from a human donor who received a COVID-19 vaccine. The CDR3 runs from the conserved cysteine through the conserved F or W. A D gene is named only where the DNA matches it firmly. Expanded clones are given a class, and other clones once, few, many or no size at all.

j_gene: TRBJ2-1; d_gene: TRBD1; abundance: .; v_gene: TRBV9; CDR3nt: TGTGCCAGCAGCGCAGACAGGGGGCATATTGAGCAGTTCTTC; CDR3aa: CASSADRGHIEQFF
j_gene: TRBJ2-1; d_gene: .; abundance: .; v_gene: TRBV5-5; CDR3nt: TGTGCCAGCAGCGTGTTCTCCGGGGAGCAGTTCTTC; CDR3aa: CASSVFSGEQFF
j_gene: TRBJ1-4; d_gene: .; abundance: .; v_gene: TRBV5-8; CDR3nt: TGTGCCAGCAGCTTGTTGGTAACTAATGAAAAACTGTTTTTT; CDR3aa: CASSLLVTNEKLFF
j_gene: TRBJ2-3; d_gene: .; abundance: .; v_gene: TRBV5-1; CDR3nt: TGCGCCAGCAGCTTCCGAGGGGAGGGCACAGATACGCAGTATTTT; CDR3aa: CASSFRGEGTDTQYF
j_gene: TRBJ1-6; d_gene: .; abundance: .; v_gene: TRBV3-1/TRBV3-2; CDR3nt: TGTGCCAGCAGCCAAGATCGTGCTGGGCGCAGGCTCCACTTT; CDR3aa: CASSQDRAGRRLHF
j_gene: TRBJ1-5; d_gene: .; abundance: .; v_gene: TRBV18; CDR3nt: TGTGCCAGCTCACCCGCGGGACAGCCCCAGCATTTT; CDR3aa: CASSPAGQPQHF
j_gene: TRBJ1-1; d_gene: TRBD1; abundance: .; v_gene: TRBV5-1; CDR3nt: TGCGCCAGCAGCTTGATGGGACAGGGAGGCACTGAAGCTTTCTTT; CDR3aa: CASSLMGQGGTEAFF
j_gene: TRBJ1-2; d_gene: TRBD1; abundance: .; v_gene: TRBV5-1; CDR3nt: TGCGCCAGCAGCCTATCCGGGACAGGGGACTTTTATGGCTACACCTTC; CDR3aa: CASSLSGTGDFYGYTF
j_gene: TRBJ1-6; d_gene: .; abundance: once; v_gene: TRBV4-3; CDR3nt: TGCGCCAGCAGCCAAGGGGGCTCACCCCTCCACTTT; CDR3aa: CASSQGGSPLHF
j_gene: TRBJ2-4; d_gene: .; abundance: .; v_gene: TRBV6-4; CDR3nt: TGTGCCAGCAGTTCAGGGCAGCAAATAGCCAAAAACATTCAGTACTTC; CDR3aa: CASSSGQQIAKNIQYF
j_gene: TRBJ1-2; d_gene: .; abundance: .; v_gene: TRBV7-8; CDR3nt: TGTGCCAGCAGCCCAGTTCGGGGGAACTATGGCTACACCTTC; CDR3aa: CASSPVRGNYGYTF
j_gene: TRBJ2-3; d_gene: .; abundance: .; v_gene: TRBV30; CDR3nt: TGTGCCTGGAGTGTACAGGCCACTAGCACAGATACGCAGTATTTT; CDR3aa: CAWSVQATSTDTQYF
j_gene: TRBJ2-1; d_gene: .; abundance: .; v_gene: TRBV28; CDR3nt: TGTGCCAGCAGTCTATACAATGAGCAGTTCTTC; CDR3aa: CASSLYNEQFF
j_gene: TRBJ2-6; d_gene: .; abundance: .; v_gene: TRBV10-1; CDR3nt: TGCGCCAGCGGGGACTCAGTATACTCTGGGGCCAACGTCCTGACTTTC; CDR3aa: CASGDSVYSGANVLTF
j_gene: TRBJ2-2; d_gene: .; abundance: once; v_gene: TRBV9; CDR3nt: TGTGCCAGCAGCGTAGAGATCGCAGACACCGGGGAGCTGTTTTTT; CDR3aa: CASSVEIADTGELFF
j_gene: TRBJ2-3; d_gene: TRBD2; abundance: .; v_gene: TRBV18; CDR3nt: TGTGCCAGCTCACCACCGTCCCCGGGGGGGAACACAGATACGCAGTATTTT; CDR3aa: CASSPPSPGGNTDTQYF
j_gene: TRBJ1-2; d_gene: .; abundance: once; v_gene: TRBV4-1; CDR3nt: TGCGCCAGCAATTACCCGGGAGGACAGATCTATGGCTACACCTTC; CDR3aa: CASNYPGGQIYGYTF
j_gene: TRBJ1-4; d_gene: .; abundance: .; v_gene: TRBV2; CDR3nt: TGTGCCAGCAGTGAACGGGGGACTAATGAAAAACTGTTTTTT; CDR3aa: CASSERGTNEKLFF
j_gene: TRBJ1-4; d_gene: .; abundance: .; v_gene: TRBV12-3/TRBV12-4; CDR3nt: TGTGCCAGCAGTTTTAGTGAAAAACTGTTTTTT; CDR3aa: CASSFSEKLFF
j_gene: TRBJ1-1; d_gene: TRBD1; abundance: .; v_gene: TRBV11-1; CDR3nt: TGTGCCAGCAGCCCTTGGACAGGGGGGCAGGATGAAGCTTTCTTT; CDR3aa: CASSPWTGGQDEAFF
j_gene: TRBJ2-3; d_gene: .; abundance: once; v_gene: TRBV5-4; CDR3nt: TGTGCCAGCAGCCGACGAGGGACACAATACACAGATACGCAGTATTTT; CDR3aa: CASSRRGTQYTDTQYF
j_gene: TRBJ2-2; d_gene: TRBD1; abundance: .; v_gene: TRBV7-6; CDR3nt: TGTGCCAGCAGCTTAATGTCGGGACAGGGGGACGCCGGGGAGCTGTTTTTT; CDR3aa: CASSLMSGQGDAGELFF
j_gene: TRBJ2-4; d_gene: .; abundance: .; v_gene: TRBV11-2; CDR3nt: TGTGCCAGCAGTTCCCCTCGCATAGCCAAAAACATTCAGTACTTC; CDR3aa: CASSSPRIAKNIQYF
j_gene: TRBJ2-5; d_gene: TRBD2; abundance: .; v_gene: TRBV2; CDR3nt: TGTGCCAGCAGCCAACTAGCGGGGGGGCAAGAGACCCAGTACTTC; CDR3aa: CASSQLAGGQETQYF
j_gene: TRBJ2-3; d_gene: TRBD1; abundance: .; v_gene: TRBV7-7; CDR3nt: TGTGCCAGCAGCTTGGGACAGGCAGATACGCAGTATTTT; CDR3aa: CASSLGQADTQYF
j_gene: TRBJ2-3; d_gene: TRBD2; abundance: .; v_gene: TRBV7-9; CDR3nt: TGTGCCAGCAGCGTAGCGGGAAGCACAGATACGCAGTATTTT; CDR3aa: CASSVAGSTDTQYF
j_gene: TRBJ1-1; d_gene: TRBD1; abundance: .; v_gene: TRBV24-1; CDR3nt: TGTGCCACAAGAGATAGGGGGCCGAGAGACACTGAAGCTTTCTTT; CDR3aa: CATRDRGPRDTEAFF
j_gene: TRBJ2-2; d_gene: .; abundance: .; v_gene: TRBV4-3; CDR3nt: TGCGCCAGCAGCCAAGATATCGGGGAGCTGTTTTTT; CDR3aa: CASSQDIGELFF
j_gene: TRBJ1-1; d_gene: .; abundance: .; v_gene: TRBV11-1; CDR3nt: TGTGCCAGCAGCTCGATACAGGAGAACACTGAAGCTTTCTTT; CDR3aa: CASSSIQENTEAFF
j_gene: TRBJ2-1; d_gene: TRBD2; abundance: .; v_gene: TRBV19; CDR3nt: TGTGCCAGTAGCCCGGGGGGGTTTAAAGAGCAGTTCTTC; CDR3aa: CASSPGGFKEQFF
j_gene: TRBJ1-5; d_gene: TRBD1; abundance: .; v_gene: TRBV19; CDR3nt: TGTGCCAGTAGTATTTTAGGGACAGGGATGCCTCAGCCCCAGCATTTT; CDR3aa: CASSILGTGMPQPQHF
j_gene: TRBJ1-3; d_gene: .; abundance: few; v_gene: TRBV6-5; CDR3nt: TGTGCCAGCTCCAGCGCAGGGGCCGACGGAAACACCATATATTTT; CDR3aa: CASSSAGADGNTIYF
j_gene: TRBJ2-5; d_gene: .; abundance: .; v_gene: TRBV2; CDR3nt: TGTGCCAGCAGTGAAAAGGCTAGCTCAGAGACCCAGTACTTC; CDR3aa: CASSEKASSETQYF
j_gene: TRBJ1-5; d_gene: .; abundance: few; v_gene: TRBV19; CDR3nt: TGTGCCAGTAGTCCAGGGAATTTCGGCAATCAGCCCCAGCATTTT; CDR3aa: CASSPGNFGNQPQHF
j_gene: TRBJ1-1; d_gene: .; abundance: .; v_gene: TRBV7-2; CDR3nt: TGTGCCAGCAGCTTAGAGGGCGCGGTTTCCACTGAAGCTTTCTTT; CDR3aa: CASSLEGAVSTEAFF
j_gene: TRBJ1-1; d_gene: .; abundance: few; v_gene: TRBV19; CDR3nt: TGTGCCAGTAAAACAGGGACTGAAGCTTTCTTT; CDR3aa: CASKTGTEAFF
j_gene: TRBJ1-2; d_gene: .; abundance: .; v_gene: TRBV5-6; CDR3nt: TGTGCCAGCAGCTATTTGGACAGAGTTGTCTATGGCTACACCTTC; CDR3aa: CASSYLDRVVYGYTF
j_gene: TRBJ1-1; d_gene: .; abundance: .; v_gene: TRBV5-1; CDR3nt: TGCGCCAGCAGCTTACAGGATAACACTGAAGCTTTCTTT; CDR3aa: CASSLQDNTEAFF
j_gene: TRBJ2-2; d_gene: TRBD2; abundance: .; v_gene: TRBV7-2; CDR3nt: TGTGCCTCCCAAGCGGGGAGGGACACCGGGGAGCTGTTTTTT; CDR3aa: CASQAGRDTGELFF
j_gene: TRBJ1-4; d_gene: .; abundance: .; v_gene: TRBV5-4; CDR3nt: TGTGCCAGCAGCGTTTCCAATGAAAAACTGTTTTTT; CDR3aa: CASSVSNEKLFF
j_gene: TRBJ1-2; d_gene: TRBD1; abundance: .; v_gene: TRBV7-8; CDR3nt: TGTGCCAGCAGCTCAGAGAAAGGACAGGGGCACTATGGCTACACCTTC; CDR3aa: CASSSEKGQGHYGYTF
j_gene: TRBJ1-2; d_gene: TRBD1; abundance: .; v_gene: TRBV6-5; CDR3nt: TGTGCCAGCAGTTACTCAGCGACAGGGGCCTATGGCTACACCTTC; CDR3aa: CASSYSATGAYGYTF
j_gene: TRBJ2-5; d_gene: .; abundance: .; v_gene: TRBV5-1; CDR3nt: TGCGCCAGCAGCTTTATACCAGGCCGCCAAGAGACCCAGTACTTC; CDR3aa: CASSFIPGRQETQYF
j_gene: TRBJ2-2; d_gene: TRBD2; abundance: few; v_gene: TRBV5-1; CDR3nt: TGCGCCAGCGCTAGCGGGGAGGCGACCGGGGAGCTGTTTTTT; CDR3aa: CASASGEATGELFF
j_gene: TRBJ1-1; d_gene: .; abundance: .; v_gene: TRBV5-1; CDR3nt: TGCGCCAGCAGCTTGGGTGGAGGGGAGGGCACTGAAGCTTTCTTT; CDR3aa: CASSLGGGEGTEAFF
j_gene: TRBJ1-1; d_gene: .; abundance: .; v_gene: TRBV24-1; CDR3nt: TGTGCCACCAGTGACTCCAGGGCGGGGGACACTGAAGCTTTCTTT; CDR3aa: CATSDSRAGDTEAFF
j_gene: TRBJ2-2; d_gene: TRBD1; abundance: .; v_gene: TRBV10-3; CDR3nt: TGTGCCATCAGAGGACAGGGTCCGAACACCGGGGAGCTGTTTTTT; CDR3aa: CAIRGQGPNTGELFF
j_gene: TRBJ2-5; d_gene: TRBD1; abundance: .; v_gene: TRBV11-2; CDR3nt: TGTGCCAGCAGCTTGAGAGGGACAGGGGCGGGGGAGACCCAGTACTTC; CDR3aa: CASSLRGTGAGETQYF
j_gene: TRBJ2-1; d_gene: TRBD2; abundance: .; v_gene: TRBV2; CDR3nt: TGTGCCAGCAGTGCTAGCGGGGTTACCAATGAGCAGTTCTTC; CDR3aa: CASSASGVTNEQFF
j_gene: TRBJ2-1; d_gene: TRBD2; abundance: .; v_gene: TRBV29-1; CDR3nt: TGCACCTACTCGAGGGGGGGGCTAGCGGGGTACAATGAGCAGTTCTTC; CDR3aa: CTYSRGGLAGYNEQFF
j_gene: TRBJ2-3; d_gene: .; abundance: .; v_gene: TRBV2; CDR3nt: TGTGCCAGCACTTTGTCAATGGCGACAGATACGCAGTATTTT; CDR3aa: CASTLSMATDTQYF
j_gene: TRBJ2-1; d_gene: .; abundance: once; v_gene: TRBV10-2; CDR3nt: TGCGCCAGCAGTGAGTCTTATAGTGAGCAGTTCTTC; CDR3aa: CASSESYSEQFF
j_gene: TRBJ1-5; d_gene: .; abundance: .; v_gene: TRBV7-2; CDR3nt: TGTGCCAGCAGCCCCAAGGGGACCGTAACCAATCAGCCCCAGCATTTT; CDR3aa: CASSPKGTVTNQPQHF
j_gene: TRBJ1-5; d_gene: .; abundance: .; v_gene: TRBV3-1/TRBV3-2; CDR3nt: TGTGCCAGCAGCCAAGAAGTAAATCAGCCCCAGCATTTT; CDR3aa: CASSQEVNQPQHF